These 14 T cell receptor beta chains were sequenced from one sample in a study of long-term antiretroviral therapy in people with HIV. Survey level was the resolution at which the v3.0 immunoSEQ assay ran. Assay: immunoSEQ multiplex PCR; the TCRdb copy retains only in-frame clones and omits some. This table holds tens of thousands of clones, about 96% found once. Sequenced material: unsorted PBMCs, taken 6 to 6.5 years after starting antiretroviral therapy. These receptors originate from a man in his thirties or forties with HIV.

This chain connects TRBV6-5 to TRBJ2-7; D call uncertain. The ends were cut back, 7 bases at V and 0 bases at J, with 13 bases in the middle. CDR3 length: 14 residues. CDR1 and CDR2 from the germline V gene are MNHEY and SVGAGI. CDR3 residues: CASNPDGSSYEQYF. DNA for the CDR3: TGTGCCAGCAATCCCGACGGGTCCTCCTACGAGCAGTACTTC.

The chain carries TRBV7-2 and TRBJ1-2; a possible D gene is TRBD1 (5 bases). The CDR3 is 15 residues long. The germline CDR1 and CDR2 sequences are SGHTA and FQGNSA. Trimming shortened V by 4 bases and J by 9 bases, and 21 bases separated the two germline ends. CDR3 in DNA: TGTGCCAGCAGCTCGGAGGGGCCCGGGATCCAACGCTACACCTTC. This codes for CASSSEGPGIQRYTF.

The chain joins TRBV9 to TRBJ2-3; D remains unclear. Germline V gene lookup returns CDR1 SGDLS and CDR2 YYNGEE. The CDR3 sequence is 13 residues long. V was cut by 4 bases and J by 5 bases, with 11 bases left in between. The CDR3 nucleotides read TGTGCCAGCAGCTTCCGAGTGTTAGATACGCAGTATTTT. Encoded protein: CASSFRVLDTQYF. The entire variable domain, with the rest obtained from reference TRBV9 and TRBJ2-3, is as follows: DSGVTQTPKHLITATGQRVTLRCSPRSGDLSVYWYQQSLDQGLQFLIQYYNGEERAKGNILERFSAQQFPDLHSELNLSSLELGDSALYFCASSFRVLDTQYFGPGTRLTVL.

The genes are TRBV28 and TRBJ2-1; 10 bases align to TRBD2. Trimming cost V 5 bases and J 10 bases; bases outside gene matches: 11. CDR3 length: 15 residues. In germline, CDR1 is MDHEN, CDR2 SYDVKM. The CDR3 nucleotides are TGTGCCAGCAGTAACCCTAGCGGGGGAATCGGGGAGCAGTTCTTC. Protein: CASSNPSGGIGEQFF.

This clone has only one observation. The chain employs TRBV5-1 and TRBJ2-1; 11 bases are shared with TRBD2. CDR1 and CDR2 from the germline V gene are SGHRS and YFSETQ. The CDR3 spans 15 residues. The trim removed 2 bases at V and 6 bases at J, leaving 4 bases unmatched. In DNA, the CDR3 is TGCGCCAGCAGCTTCTTAGCGGGAGGGCCCAATGAGCAGTTCTTC. This encodes CASSFLAGGPNEQFF.

This sequence joins TRBV7-8 and TRBJ2-2; 10 nucleotides line up with TRBD2. CDR1 is SGHVS and CDR2 is FQNEAQ in the germline V gene. V shed 3 bases and J 5 bases; nucleotides not matched to a gene: 0. The CDR3 totals 14 residues. The DNA of the CDR3 is TGTGCCAGCAGCTTGACTAGCGGGACCGGGGAGCTGTTTTTT. The encoded protein is CASSLTSGTGELFF.

The rearrangement uses TRBV6-5 and TRBJ1-6; 8 bases align to TRBD1. Trimming cost V 3 bases and J 9 bases; bases outside gene matches: 7. From germline, CDR1 is MNHEY and CDR2 SVGAGI. The CDR3 totals 15 residues. CDR3 coding DNA: TGTGCCAGCAGTTATGAGGACAGGGCCTTTTCACCCCTCCACTTT. Translated: CASSYEDRAFSPLHF.

J is TRBJ1-6 and V is TRBV29-1, with no clear D. The CDR3 is 14 residues long. CDR1 and CDR2 (germline): SQVTM, ANQGSEA. This chain's CDR3 is CTEAQSRPSSPLHF. The CDR3 bases are TGCACCGAAGCGCAGTCTCGACCTAGTTCACCCCTCCACTTT.

This chain joins TRBV5-4 and TRBJ2-3; D remains unclear. The CDR3 length is 14 residues. The germline V gene encodes CDR1 SGHNT and CDR2 YYREEE (reference sequence). V shed 3 bases and J shed 2 bases, with 10 bases lying between them. CDR3 in DNA: TGTGCCAGCAGCTCGACACAGCTCACAGATACGCAGTATTTT. It specifies CASSSTQLTDTQYF.

V usage is TRBV4-1 and J usage is TRBJ1-5; D not resolved. This CDR3 has 15 amino acids. CDR1 is MGHRA and CDR2 is YSYEKL in the germline V gene. The V gene lost 0 bases and the J gene lost 0 bases, with 6 bases spanning the gap. CDR3 loop: CASSQDWGSNQPQHF. Here the CDR3 DNA reads TGCGCCAGCAGCCAAGATTGGGGTAGCAATCAGCCCCAGCATTTT.

The gene calls are TRBV6-5 and TRBJ2-3; D gene unclear. CDR3 length: 13 residues. CDR1 is MNHEY and CDR2 is SVGAGI in the germline V gene. The V gene lost 5 bases and the J gene lost 4 bases, with 10 bases spanning the gap. CDR3 region: CASSVGSPDTQYF. The DNA of the CDR3 is TGTGCCAGCAGTGTTGGTTCCCCAGATACGCAGTATTTT.

The rearrangement joins TRBV7-9 to TRBJ2-2; the D call may be TRBD1 or TRBD2 (5 bases each). Trimming stripped 6 bases from V and 2 bases from J, with 13 bases between. The CDR3 is made up of 15 amino acids. Germline V gene sequence: CDR1 SEHNR, CDR2 FQNEAQ (reference sequence). CDR3 coding DNA: TGTGCCAGCAGTCTCCTTGGGGGTAACACCGGGGAGCTGTTTTTT. This translates into CASSLLGGNTGELFF.

This chain uses TRBV19 with TRBJ1-2; 8 bases map to TRBD1. CDR1 is LNHDA, CDR2 SQIVND, per germline (reference sequence). Germline trimming cut 4 bases from V and 10 bases from J; bases unmatched to any gene: 8. CDR3 size: 13 residues. CDR3 in amino acids: CASSKTLDRAYTF. The CDR3 DNA follows: TGTGCCAGTAGTAAAACCCTGGACAGGGCCTACACCTTC.

J is TRBJ1-5 and V is TRBV28; tentative D call: TRBD1 (5 bases). V shed 6 bases and J shed 1 base, with 25 bases lying between them. CDR3 length: 19 amino acids. Germline V CDR1 and CDR2: MDHEN, SYDVKM. The CDR3 coding sequence is TGTGCCAGCAGCACCCCTTTTGAGTTGGGCGGGGGAAGCAATCAGCCCCAGCATTTT. Its protein is CASSTPFELGGGSNQPQHF.